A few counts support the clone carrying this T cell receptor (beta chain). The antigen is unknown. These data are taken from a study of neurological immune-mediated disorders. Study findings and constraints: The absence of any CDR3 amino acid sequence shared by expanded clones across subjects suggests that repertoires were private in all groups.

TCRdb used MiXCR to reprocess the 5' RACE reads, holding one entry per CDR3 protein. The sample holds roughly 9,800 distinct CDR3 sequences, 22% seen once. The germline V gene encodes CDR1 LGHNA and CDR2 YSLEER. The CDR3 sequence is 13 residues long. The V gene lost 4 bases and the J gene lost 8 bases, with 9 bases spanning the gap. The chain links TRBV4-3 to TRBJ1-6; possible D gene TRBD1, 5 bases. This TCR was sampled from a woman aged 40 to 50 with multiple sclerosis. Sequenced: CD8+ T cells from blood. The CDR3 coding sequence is TGCGCCAGCAGCCGGGGGACTGATTCACCCCTCCACTTT. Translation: CASSRGTDSPLHF.